This entry concerns a single T cell receptor beta chain. This entry belongs to a study of blood T cell repertoires in COVID-19. Study-wide context: T cells, B-cell-depleted T cells, or PBMCs supplied cDNA or gDNA.

This CDR3 comprises 16 residues. V lost 4 bases, J lost 0 bases, and 6 bases stayed unmatched. CDR1 is SNHLY, CDR2 FYNNEI, per germline. Participants had their cohort set by participant-reported clinical history. The recovered donors of Cohort 3 showed two negative PCRs, clearance, or symptom resolution. Profiled with immunoSEQ multiplex PCR; TCRdb holds only in-frame clones, not every one. The table shows around 190,000 clones, with roughly 88% occurring only once. The J gene is TRBJ2-1, the V gene TRBV2, with 7 bases aligning to TRBD2. The receptor was derived from a woman aged 18-29 years who had recovered from COVID-19. Specimen: PBMCs or T cells enriched from blood (not recorded which). The CDR3 DNA reads as TGTGCCAGCAGTGGTGTGCTAGCGGACTCCTACAATGAGCAGTTCTTC. This encodes CASSGVLADSYNEQFF.